The 27 T cell receptor beta chains below come from one sample, sequenced in a study of blood T cell repertoires in COVID-19. Some clones are missing from TCRdb's copy, which holds only in-frame ones; the method was immunoSEQ multiplex PCR. The table records fewer than 250,000 clones, less than 90% of them present only once. Sequenced material: peripheral blood. Receptor source: a man aged 25-45 years with active or convalescent COVID-19.

This chain joins TRBV2 and TRBJ2-1, with TRBD1 as a possible D gene (5 bases). There are 13 residues in the CDR3. The V gene's germline CDR1 is SNHLY and CDR2 FYNNEI. V lost 1 base and J lost 6, with 7 bases in between. CDR3 nucleotides: TGTGCCAGCAGTGAAGAGGGGTTCAATGAGCAGTTCTTC. As protein: CASSEEGFNEQFF.

The chain employs TRBV6-6 and TRBJ2-3; maybe TRBD1 (5 bases). Germline loops: CDR1 MNHNY, CDR2 SVGAGI (reference sequence). Trimming shortened V by 7 bases and J by 6 bases, and 17 bases separated the two germline ends. The CDR3 totals 14 residues. CDR3 residues: CASTQGLGTDTQYF. In nucleotides, the CDR3 is TGTGCCAGCACCCAGGGCTTAGGAACGGATACGCAGTATTTT.

The chain carries TRBV27 and TRBJ1-2, with D unclear. Trimming took off 3 bases at V and 0 bases at J, with 5 bases between the two ends. The CDR3 length is 13 residues. Germline values: CDR1 MNHEY, CDR2 SMNVEV (reference sequence). Written as DNA, the CDR3 is TGTGCCAGCAGTTTGGCAGCTAACTATGGCTACACCTTC. This encodes CASSLAANYGYTF.

The CDR3 reads CASSSGQQYGYTF. The CDR3 bases are TGTGCCAGCAGCTCGGGACAGCAGTATGGCTACACCTTC. The gene calls are TRBV7-8 and TRBJ1-2, with 7 bases lining up with TRBD1. CDR1 and CDR2 (germline): SGHVS, FQNEAQ. This CDR3 comprises 13 residues. Germline trimming cut 4 bases from V and 5 bases from J; bases unmatched to any gene: 4.

The V gene is TRBV29-1, the J gene TRBJ2-2; 7 bases match TRBD1. Trimming took 6 bases from V and 4 from J; bases not matched to a gene: 8. CDR1 is SQVTM, CDR2 ANQGSEA, per germline. The CDR3 contains 14 residues. CDR3 sequence (DNA): TGCAGCGTCGCCCGGGACAGCCTCACCGGGGAGCTGTTTTTT. Protein: CSVARDSLTGELFF.

This clone has just one count. The chain combines TRBV20-1 with TRBJ2-1; D is possibly TRBD1 (6 bases). CDR1 is DFQATT, CDR2 SNEGSKA, per germline (reference sequence). The V gene lost 3 bases and the J gene lost 7 bases, with 13 bases spanning the gap. The CDR3 loop spans 13 amino acids. The CDR3 DNA reads as TGCAGTGCTAGTATCATTACAGGGAATGAGCAGTTCTTC. Translation: CSASIITGNEQFF.

The chain joins TRBV9 to TRBJ1-3; D not resolved. V was clipped by 0 bases and J by 0 bases, with 10 bases between them. Germline V lookup: CDR1 SGDLS, CDR2 YYNGEE. The CDR3 covers 16 residues. The CDR3: CASSVGGLNSGNTIYF. In nucleotides, the CDR3 is TGTGCCAGCAGCGTAGGCGGCCTGAACTCTGGAAACACCATATATTTT.

This chain uses TRBV10-3 with TRBJ2-5; weak D call: TRBD1 (6 bases). The CDR3 has 13 amino acids. The germline gives CDR1 ENHRY, CDR2 SYGVKD. Trimming removed 10 bases at V and 5 bases at J, with 17 bases between. CDR3 sequence: CASPSQGRETQYF. The CDR3 region has the DNA TGTGCCAGTCCTAGCCAGGGGCGGGAGACCCAGTACTTC.

This chain links TRBV28 with TRBJ1-6; 10 bases line up with TRBD1. CDR1 is MDHEN and CDR2 is SYDVKM in the germline V gene. The CDR3 length is 15 residues. The junction had 9 bases not matched to a gene; V was cut back by 8 bases and J by 8 bases. CDR3 protein: CASRFSGQGYSPLHF. CDR3 DNA: TGTGCCAGCCGATTCTCGGGACAGGGGTATTCACCCCTCCACTTT.

The chain combines TRBV10-3 with TRBJ1-5; tentatively, D is TRBD1 (5 bases). The CDR3 is made up of 13 amino acids. The germline CDR1 and CDR2 sequences are ENHRY and SYGVKD. Trimming took 5 bases from V and 4 from J, leaving 9 bases between them. CDR3 in amino acids: CAISLDMNQPQHF. CDR3 bases: TGTGCCATCAGTTTGGACATGAATCAGCCCCAGCATTTT.

The chain recombines TRBV6-6 with TRBJ2-1; tentative D call: TRBD2 (5 bases). Germline-derived CDR1 and CDR2 are MNHNY and SVGAGI (reference sequence). The V gene lost 10 bases and the J gene lost 6 bases, with 16 bases spanning the gap. The CDR3 is 13 residues long. The CDR3 bases are TGTGCCACCGATAGGAGGCCCGTCAATGAGCAGTTCTTC. Translating gives CATDRRPVNEQFF.

The rearrangement links TRBV7-2 to TRBJ1-1, with 9 bases aligning to TRBD1. After removal of 2 bases from V and 7 bases from J, the junction contained 2 bases not matched to a gene. Germline CDR1 is SGHTA and CDR2 is FQGNSA. There are 13 residues in the CDR3. CDR3 DNA: TGTGCCAGCAGCTTAATGGGACAGGGTGAAGCTTTCTTT. Protein sequence: CASSLMGQGEAFF.

In its sample, this clone was seen once. The chain uses TRBV28 and TRBJ1-2, with D possibly TRBD1 on 5 matching bases. The germline gives CDR1 MDHEN, CDR2 SYDVKM. The CDR3 is 16 amino acids. With 6 bases removed from V and 4 bases from J, the gap between germline ends came to 21 bases. The CDR3 DNA is TGTGCCAGCAGCCAGCAGATCGGGCCGGGGGGCTATGGCTACACCTTC. This codes for CASSQQIGPGGYGYTF.

J is TRBJ1-6 and V is TRBV7-8; D might be TRBD1 (5 bases). The CDR3 sequence is 13 residues long. Trimming stripped 3 bases from V and 7 bases from J, with 7 bases between. Germline V gene lookup returns CDR1 SGHVS and CDR2 FQNEAQ. In DNA form, the CDR3 reads TGTGCCAGCAGCTTTAACAGGAATTCACCCCTCCACTTT. This encodes CASSFNRNSPLHF.

The chain joins TRBV28 to TRBJ1-1; TRBD1 agrees at 8 bases. This CDR3 comprises 13 residues. The V segment lost 5 bases and the J segment 11 bases; nucleotides outside the gene matches: 10. Germline CDR1 MDHEN, CDR2 SYDVKM. The CDR3 bases are TGTGCCAGCAGTCCAAAGGACAGGGTAGGGGCTTTCTTT. The encoded protein is CASSPKDRVGAFF.

The V call is TRBV19, the J call TRBJ1-2; 8 bases line up with TRBD1. Germline V gives CDR1 LNHDA, CDR2 SQIVND (reference sequence). The J segment lost 2 bases and the V segment lost 5 bases, leaving 7 bases of the junction unmatched. This CDR3 spans 15 amino acids. The CDR3 loop reads CASSPWTGTNYGYTF. The CDR3 DNA reads TGTGCCAGTAGTCCCTGGACAGGGACCAACTATGGCTACACCTTC.

This clone was seen a few times. This chain connects TRBV4-1 to TRBJ2-7; 8 positions agree with TRBD1. The CDR3 loop spans 15 amino acids. V dropped 4 bases and J dropped 3; count of bases not matched to a gene: 8. The germline CDR1 and CDR2 sequences are MGHRA and YSYEKL. The CDR3 sequence: CASSPSSGTGYEQYF. The CDR3 coding sequence is TGCGCCAGCAGCCCCTCGTCCGGGACAGGCTACGAGCAGTACTTC.

The J gene is TRBJ1-3, the V gene TRBV6-5; D not certain. Per the germline V gene, CDR1 is MNHEY and CDR2 is SVGAGI. This CDR3 has 15 residues. Between the trimmed V and J ends, which lost 0 bases and 3 bases, there was a span of 9 bases. CDR3 nucleotide sequence: TGTGCCAGCAGTTACTCGAGTGGGAGTGGAAACACCATATATTTT. Its translation is CASSYSSGSGNTIYF.

The V gene is TRBV15, the J gene TRBJ1-2, with D unresolved. Trimming removed 1 base at V and 8 bases at J, with 8 bases between. Germline CDR1 LNHNV, CDR2 YYDKDF (reference sequence). The CDR3 runs 12 residues. The DNA for the CDR3 is TGTGCCACCAGCAGAGGGGCGGGGGGCTACACCTTC. Protein sequence: CATSRGAGGYTF.

This chain joins TRBV19 and TRBJ2-1; 8 nucleotides line up with TRBD2. This CDR3 is built from 16 residues. Looked up from germline, CDR1 is LNHDA and CDR2 is SQIVND (reference sequence). Trimming took 5 bases from V and 6 from J; bases not matched to a gene: 12. CDR3 nucleotides: TGTGCCAGTAGTCCGCGGACTAGCACACTTCGCAATGAGCAGTTCTTC. This translates into CASSPRTSTLRNEQFF.

The DNA for the CDR3 is TGTGCCAGCTCACCACCGTCCACGGGGGTCTATGGCTACACCTTC. Encoded protein: CASSPPSTGVYGYTF. The J gene is TRBJ1-2, the V gene TRBV18; perhaps TRBD1 as D (5 bases). Germline V gene data show CDR1 as KGHSH and CDR2 as LQKENI. This CDR3 has 15 amino acids. V gave up 0 bases and J gave up 4 bases, with 12 bases separating them. The full variable domain, with the rest looked up from reference TRBV18 and TRBJ1-2, is NAGVMQNPRHLVRRRGQEARLRCSPMKGHSHVYWYRQLPEEGLKFMVYLQKENIIDESGMPKERFSAEFPKEGPSILRIQQVVRGDSAAYFCASSPPSTGVYGYTFGSGTRLTVV.

This chain connects TRBV5-1 to TRBJ2-5, with 10 bases lining up with TRBD1. CDR3 length equals 16 residues. Germline V lookup: CDR1 SGHRS, CDR2 YFSETQ. With V trimmed by 4 bases and J by 0 bases, 6 bases remained unmatched. CDR3 nucleotide sequence: TGCGCCAGCAGCCCAGGGACAGGGGCCTACCAAGAGACCCAGTACTTC. Amino acids: CASSPGTGAYQETQYF. The whole variable domain, remainder taken from reference TRBV5-1 and TRBJ2-5, is KAGVTQTPRYLIKTRGQQVTLSCSPISGHRSVSWYQQTPGQGLQFLFEYFSETQRNKGNFPGRFSGRQFSNSRSEMNVSTLELGDSALYLCASSPGTGAYQETQYFGPGTRLLVL.

The rearrangement joins TRBV3-1 (or the pseudogene TRBV3-2) to TRBJ2-5; 7 positions agree with TRBD2. The CDR3 spans 16 residues. The V segment lost 1 base and the J segment 5 bases; nucleotides outside the gene matches: 10. The germline CDR1 and CDR2 sequences are LGHDT and YNNKEL (reference sequence). The CDR3 spells CASSQGLATGLETQYF. The CDR3, as DNA: TGTGCCAGCAGCCAAGGACTAGCCACGGGCTTGGAGACCCAGTACTTC.

The chain employs TRBV18 and TRBJ2-2; D not certain. CDR3 length: 13 residues. Germline V gene lookup returns CDR1 KGHSH and CDR2 LQKENI. Trimming took 2 bases from V and 7 from J, leaving 8 bases between them. The CDR3 sequence: CASSPSNGGELFF. As DNA, the CDR3 is TGTGCCAGCTCACCATCTAACGGCGGGGAGCTGTTTTTT.

J is TRBJ2-7 and V is TRBV10-1; TRBD2 aligns across 11 bases. Looked up from germline, CDR1 is WNHNN and CDR2 is SYGVQD (reference sequence). The CDR3 extends over 22 amino acids. Trimming cost V 0 bases and J 0 bases; bases outside gene matches: 19. The CDR3 nucleotides are TGCGCCAGCAGTGAGTCTAAGGTAGTAGCGGGAGGGGCATCCACCTCCTCCTACGAGCAGTACTTC. It is translated as CASSESKVVAGGASTSSYEQYF.

This clone was counted once. The chain combines TRBV4-3 with TRBJ2-3; 8 bases map to TRBD2. CDR1 is LGHNA and CDR2 is YSLEER in the germline V gene. CDR3 size: 18 residues. Unmatched junction bases numbered 9, after V lost 1 base and J lost 0 bases. CDR3 amino acids: CASSQGAGGLISTDTQYF. DNA for the CDR3: TGCGCCAGCAGCCAAGGGGCGGGGGGACTAATTAGCACAGATACGCAGTATTTT.

This clone was seen only once. This chain uses TRBV14 with TRBJ1-3; no clear D. This CDR3 has 14 amino acids. CDR1 is SGHDN, CDR2 FVKESK, per germline. Trimming removed 4 bases at V and 5 bases at J, with 12 bases between. The CDR3 here is CASSRAGRRNTIYF. The DNA for the CDR3 is TGTGCCAGCAGCCGAGCCGGGAGGAGAAACACCATATATTTT. The entire variable domain, with the rest obtained from reference TRBV14 and TRBJ1-3, is as follows: EAGVTQFPSHSVIEKGQTVTLRCDPISGHDNLYWYRRVMGKEIKFLLHFVKESKQDESGMPNNRFLAERTGGTYSTLKVQPAELEDSGVYFCASSRAGRRNTIYFGEGSWLTVV.